Below, one TCR beta chain is given with its context. Its antigen remains unidentified. The germline V gene encodes CDR1 GTSNPN and CDR2 SVGIG (reference sequence). With V trimmed by 4 bases and J by 6 bases, 8 bases remained unmatched. The CDR3 runs to 14 residues. Template switching added a universal primer site, and cDNA bore unique molecular identifiers. TCRdb reanalysed the 5' RACE reads using MiXCR and keeps one entry per CDR3 protein. The sample consists of a few hundred thousand distinct CDR3 sequences, 15% to 20% of them appearing once. The data were taken from a study of identical twins. Overall study findings and caveats: For cord blood, abundant beta clonotypes had fewer insertions, unlike memory repertoires, which showed none. Researchers reported weaker excess twin sharing in beta out-of-frame sequences.

The receptor comes from a middle-aged man in good health. This rearrangement joins TRBV30 to TRBJ2-3; TRBD2 matches at 9 bases. What was sequenced was naive T cells sorted from blood. The CDR3 spells CAWTRTSAGDTQYF. CDR3 coding DNA: TGTGCCTGGACCCGGACTAGCGCGGGGGATACGCAGTATTTT.